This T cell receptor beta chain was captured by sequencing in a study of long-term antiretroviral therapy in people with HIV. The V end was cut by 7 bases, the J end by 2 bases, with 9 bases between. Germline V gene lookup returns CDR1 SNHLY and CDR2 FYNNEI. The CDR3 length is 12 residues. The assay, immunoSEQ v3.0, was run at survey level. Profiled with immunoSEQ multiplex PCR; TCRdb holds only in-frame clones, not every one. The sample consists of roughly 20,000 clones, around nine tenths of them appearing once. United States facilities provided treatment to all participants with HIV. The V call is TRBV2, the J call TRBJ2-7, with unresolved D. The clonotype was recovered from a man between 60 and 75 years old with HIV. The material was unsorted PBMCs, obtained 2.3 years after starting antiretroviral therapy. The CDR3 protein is CASMRTAYEQYF. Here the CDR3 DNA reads TGTGCCAGCATGAGGACCGCCTACGAGCAGTACTTC. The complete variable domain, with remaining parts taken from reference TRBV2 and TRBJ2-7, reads EPEVTQTPSHQVTQMGQEVILRCVPISNHLYFYWYRQILGQKVEFLVSFYNNEISEKSEIFDDQFSVERPDGSNFTLKIRSTKLEDSAMYFCASMRTAYEQYFGPGTRLTVT.